The clone carrying this TCR beta chain was counted only a few times. The sample belongs to a study of early T cells in non-severe SARS-CoV-2 infection. V was shortened by 4 bases and J by 2 bases, with 6 bases between the two germline ends. The CDR3 has 12 residues. CDR1 is SGHVS and CDR2 is FQNEAQ in the germline V gene. TCRdb re-analysed the 5' RACE reads in MiXCR, keeping a single row per CDR3 protein. This sample has tens of thousands of distinct CDR3 sequences, with less than 20% found just once. The sample taken for sequencing was whole blood. This sequence originates from an adult who was a healthcare worker with PCR-confirmed SARS-CoV-2 infection or an uninfected control (not recorded which). J is TRBJ2-7 and V is TRBV7-8; D is unclear. The DNA for the CDR3 is TGTGCCAGCAGCTCCGAAGCCTACGAGCAGTACTTC. This translates into CASSSEAYEQYF.